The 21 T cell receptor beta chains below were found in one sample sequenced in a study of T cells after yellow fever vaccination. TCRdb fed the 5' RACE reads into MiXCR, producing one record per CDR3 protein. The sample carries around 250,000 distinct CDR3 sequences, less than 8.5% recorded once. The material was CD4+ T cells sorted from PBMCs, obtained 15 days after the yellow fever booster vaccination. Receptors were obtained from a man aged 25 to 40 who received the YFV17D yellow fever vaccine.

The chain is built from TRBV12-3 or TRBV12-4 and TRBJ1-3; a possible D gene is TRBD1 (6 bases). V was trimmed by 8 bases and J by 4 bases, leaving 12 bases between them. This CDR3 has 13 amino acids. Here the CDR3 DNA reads TGTGCCAGCCGACAGGCGATGGGAAACACCATATATTTT. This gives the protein CASRQAMGNTIYF.

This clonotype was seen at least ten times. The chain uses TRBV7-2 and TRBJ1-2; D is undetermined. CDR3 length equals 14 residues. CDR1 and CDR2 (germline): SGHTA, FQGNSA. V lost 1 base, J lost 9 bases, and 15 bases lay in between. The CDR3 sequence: CASSLGPRQESYTF. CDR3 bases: TGTGCCAGCAGCTTAGGCCCCCGGCAGGAAAGCTACACCTTC.

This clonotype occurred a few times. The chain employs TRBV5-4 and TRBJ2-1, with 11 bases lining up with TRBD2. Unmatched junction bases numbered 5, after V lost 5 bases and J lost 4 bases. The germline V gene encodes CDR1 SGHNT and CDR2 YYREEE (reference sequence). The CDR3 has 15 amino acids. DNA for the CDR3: TGTGCCAGCAGACCTGGACTAGCGGGTTACAATGAGCAGTTCTTC. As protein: CASRPGLAGYNEQFF.

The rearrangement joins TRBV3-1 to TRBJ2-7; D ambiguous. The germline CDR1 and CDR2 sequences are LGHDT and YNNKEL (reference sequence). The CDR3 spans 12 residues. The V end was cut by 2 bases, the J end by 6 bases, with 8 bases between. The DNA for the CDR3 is TGTGCCAGCAGCCAAAGTTACCTCGAGCAGTACTTC. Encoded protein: CASSQSYLEQYF.

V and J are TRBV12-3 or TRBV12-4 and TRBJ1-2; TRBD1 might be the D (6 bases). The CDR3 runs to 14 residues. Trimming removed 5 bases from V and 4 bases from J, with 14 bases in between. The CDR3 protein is CASSNSGTPYGYTF. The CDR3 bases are TGTGCCAGCAGTAATTCCGGGACACCCTATGGCTACACCTTC.

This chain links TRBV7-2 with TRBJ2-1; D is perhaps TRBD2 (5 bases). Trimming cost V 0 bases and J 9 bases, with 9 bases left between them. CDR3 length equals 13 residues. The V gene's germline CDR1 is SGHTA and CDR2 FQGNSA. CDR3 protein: CASSLAEAGEQFF. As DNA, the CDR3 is TGTGCCAGCAGCTTAGCAGAGGCGGGTGAGCAGTTCTTC.

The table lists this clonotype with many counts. CDR3 bases: TGTGCCAGCAGAAAGTACGCAGCGGGAGGAACCGAGCAGTACTTC. It specifies CASRKYAAGGTEQYF. The chain combines TRBV7-2 with TRBJ2-7; 9 bases are shared with TRBD2. The CDR3 is 15 residues long. V lost 6 bases to trimming and J lost 6 bases; unmatched junction nucleotides: 12. Germline lookup yields CDR1 SGHTA and CDR2 FQGNSA.

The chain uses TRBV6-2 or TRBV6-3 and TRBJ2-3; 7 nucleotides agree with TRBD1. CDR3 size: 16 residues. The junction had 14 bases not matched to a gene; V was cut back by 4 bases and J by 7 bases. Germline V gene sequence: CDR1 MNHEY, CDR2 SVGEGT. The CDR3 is CASSSGQAPFPHTQYF. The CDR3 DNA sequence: TGTGCCAGCAGTTCCGGACAGGCGCCGTTTCCCCATACGCAGTATTTT.

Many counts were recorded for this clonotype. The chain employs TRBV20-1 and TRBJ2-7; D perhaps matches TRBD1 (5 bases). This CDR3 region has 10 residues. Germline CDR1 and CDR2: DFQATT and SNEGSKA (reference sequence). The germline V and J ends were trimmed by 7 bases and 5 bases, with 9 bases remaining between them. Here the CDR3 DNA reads TGCAGTGTTGGGGCGGACGAGCAGTACTTC. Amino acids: CSVGADEQYF.

The CDR3 nucleotides are TGTGCCAGCAGCCAGACTTTGAACACCGGGGAGCTGTTTTTT. It is translated as CASSQTLNTGELFF. The chain is built from TRBV7-2 and TRBJ2-2; D is ambiguous. The CDR3 is 14 residues long. Germline values: CDR1 SGHTA, CDR2 FQGNSA. Trimming took off 5 bases at V and 1 base at J, with 8 bases between the two ends.

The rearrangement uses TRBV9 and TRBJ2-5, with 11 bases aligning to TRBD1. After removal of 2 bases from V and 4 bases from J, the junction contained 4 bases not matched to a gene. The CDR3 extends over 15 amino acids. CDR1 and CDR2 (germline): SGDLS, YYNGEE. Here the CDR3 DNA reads TGTGCCAGCAGCGTCGCTGGGACAGGGGGAGAGACCCAGTACTTC. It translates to CASSVAGTGGETQYF.

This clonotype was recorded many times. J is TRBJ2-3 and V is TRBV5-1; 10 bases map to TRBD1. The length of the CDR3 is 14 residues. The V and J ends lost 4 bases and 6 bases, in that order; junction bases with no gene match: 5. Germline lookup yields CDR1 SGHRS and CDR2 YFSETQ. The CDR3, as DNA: TGCGCCAGCAGCCCCGGACAGGGGGTGGATACGCAGTATTTT. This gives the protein CASSPGQGVDTQYF. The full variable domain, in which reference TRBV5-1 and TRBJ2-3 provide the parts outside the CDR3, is KAGVTQTPRYLIKTRGQQVTLSCSPISGHRSVSWYQQTPGQGLQFLFEYFSETQRNKGNFPGRFSGRQFSNSRSEMNVSTLELGDSALYLCASSPGQGVDTQYFGPGTRLTVL.

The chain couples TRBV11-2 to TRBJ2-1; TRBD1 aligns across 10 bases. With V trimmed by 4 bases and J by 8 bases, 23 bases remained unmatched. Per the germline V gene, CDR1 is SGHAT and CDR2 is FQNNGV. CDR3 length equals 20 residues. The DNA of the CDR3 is TGTGCCAGCAGCTCGAGAGGGACAGGGGTTGGGGCGGGAGGTCCCCATGAGCAGTTCTTC. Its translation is CASSSRGTGVGAGGPHEQFF.

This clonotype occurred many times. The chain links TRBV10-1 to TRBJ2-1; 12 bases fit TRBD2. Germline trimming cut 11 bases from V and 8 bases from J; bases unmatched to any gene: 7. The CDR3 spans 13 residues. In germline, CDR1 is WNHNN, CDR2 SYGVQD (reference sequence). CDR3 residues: CAGGLAGRDEQFF. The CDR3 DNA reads TGCGCCGGAGGACTAGCGGGGCGGGATGAGCAGTTCTTC.

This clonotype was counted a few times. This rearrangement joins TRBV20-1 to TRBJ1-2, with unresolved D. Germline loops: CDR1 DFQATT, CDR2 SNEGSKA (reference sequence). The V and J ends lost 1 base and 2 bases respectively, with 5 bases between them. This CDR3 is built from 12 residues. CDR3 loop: CSARAFNYGYTF. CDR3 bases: TGCAGTGCTAGAGCATTCAACTATGGCTACACCTTC.

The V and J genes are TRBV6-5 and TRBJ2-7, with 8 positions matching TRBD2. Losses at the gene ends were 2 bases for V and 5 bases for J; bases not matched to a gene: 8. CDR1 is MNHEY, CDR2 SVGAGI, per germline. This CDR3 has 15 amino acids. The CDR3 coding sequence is TGTGCCAGCAGTTACAGCGGGAGAGGCGGTGACGAGCAGTACTTC. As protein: CASSYSGRGGDEQYF.

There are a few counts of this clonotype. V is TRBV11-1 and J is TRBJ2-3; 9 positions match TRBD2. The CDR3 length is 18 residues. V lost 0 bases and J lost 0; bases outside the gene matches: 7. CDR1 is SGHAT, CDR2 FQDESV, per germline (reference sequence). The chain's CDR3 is CASSLAAGGPGSTDTQYF. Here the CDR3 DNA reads TGTGCCAGCAGCTTAGCCGCGGGAGGGCCGGGAAGCACAGATACGCAGTATTTT.

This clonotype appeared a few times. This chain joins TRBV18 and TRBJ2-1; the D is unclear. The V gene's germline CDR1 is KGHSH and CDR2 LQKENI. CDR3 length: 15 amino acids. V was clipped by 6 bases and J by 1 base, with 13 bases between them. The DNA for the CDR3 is TGTGCCAGCTCCCCCTGGGCGGCTTCCTACAATGAGCAGTTCTTC. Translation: CASSPWAASYNEQFF.

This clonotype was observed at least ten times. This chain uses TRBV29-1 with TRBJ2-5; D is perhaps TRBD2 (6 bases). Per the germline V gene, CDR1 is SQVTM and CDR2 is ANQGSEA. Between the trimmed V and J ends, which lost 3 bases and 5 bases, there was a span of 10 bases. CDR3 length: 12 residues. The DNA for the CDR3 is TGCAGCGTTGAGACGGGAGTGGAGACCCAGTACTTC. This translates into CSVETGVETQYF.

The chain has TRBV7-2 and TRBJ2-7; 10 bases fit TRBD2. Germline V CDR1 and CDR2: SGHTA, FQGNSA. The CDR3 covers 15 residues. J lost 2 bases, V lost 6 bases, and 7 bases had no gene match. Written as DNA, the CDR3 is TGTGCCAGCAGTCTTAGCGGGAGGACCGCCTACGAGCAGTACTTC. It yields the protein CASSLSGRTAYEQYF.

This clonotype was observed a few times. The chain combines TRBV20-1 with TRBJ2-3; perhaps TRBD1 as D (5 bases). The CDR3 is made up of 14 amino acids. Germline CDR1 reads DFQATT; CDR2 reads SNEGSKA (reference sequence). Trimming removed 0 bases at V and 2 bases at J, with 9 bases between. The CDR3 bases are TGCAGTGCTAGAGAGACAGCCTTCACAGATACGCAGTATTTT. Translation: CSARETAFTDTQYF.